These 5 T cell receptor beta chains originate from one sample sequenced in a study of T cell clonotyping in hematopoietic cell transplantation. The data were produced by immunoSEQ multiplex PCR, yet TCRdb's version contains in-frame clones alone and is incomplete. The sample yields around 7,000 clones, 89% seen once. The sample was PBMCs, taken 30 days after allogeneic stem cell transplant. The receptors were gathered from a female patient aged 45-65 years who had an allogeneic stem cell transplant from an unrelated donor, so the T cells may come from the graft donor. Some clones in this sample may be carry-over from other donors' samples.

This clone was recorded a few times. The genes are TRBV2 and TRBJ2-2; 10 bases fit TRBD2. CDR3 length equals 15 residues. V dropped 11 bases and J dropped 3; count of bases not matched to a gene: 9. Germline V CDR1 and CDR2: SNHLY, FYNNEI. The CDR3 sequence: CASSGGVVDTGELFF. CDR3 DNA: TGTGCCTCGAGCGGGGGGGTGGTCGACACCGGGGAGCTGTTTTTT.

On this clone itself: One end of the junction varies from germline; a read error may be responsible. V gene TRBV7-2 combines with J gene TRBJ1-4; D is unresolved. The germline V gene has CDR1 SGHTA and CDR2 FQGNSA. The CDR3 is made up of 13 amino acids. CDR3 DNA sequence: TGTGCCAGCAGCCCCCCTATGGATGAAAAGCTGTTTTTT. It translates to CASSPPMDEKLFF.

CDR3 loop: CASSPQMETQYF. CDR3 sequence (DNA): TGTGCCAGCAGTCCCCAGATGGAGACCCAGTACTTC. The chain uses TRBV28 and TRBJ2-5, with D uncertain. Trimming pared 5 bases from V and 5 bases from J, leaving 9 bases between. Germline V lookup: CDR1 MDHEN, CDR2 SYDVKM. The CDR3 is made up of 12 amino acids.

The V and J genes are TRBV18 and TRBJ1-2; no clear D. Trimming stripped 1 base from V and 6 bases from J, with 6 bases between. This CDR3 comprises 12 residues. CDR1 and CDR2 (germline): KGHSH, LQKENI. The chain's CDR3 is CASSPQGHGYTF. The DNA of the CDR3 is TGTGCCAGCTCACCACAGGGTCATGGCTACACCTTC.

The chain is built from TRBV9 and TRBJ1-1, with D unclear. The CDR3 sequence is 13 residues long. V was clipped by 0 bases and J by 6 bases, with 9 bases between them. CDR1 and CDR2 from the germline V gene are SGDLS and YYNGEE. The chain's CDR3 is CASSVVEVSEAFF. The CDR3 nucleotides read TGTGCCAGCAGCGTAGTGGAGGTCTCTGAAGCTTTCTTT.